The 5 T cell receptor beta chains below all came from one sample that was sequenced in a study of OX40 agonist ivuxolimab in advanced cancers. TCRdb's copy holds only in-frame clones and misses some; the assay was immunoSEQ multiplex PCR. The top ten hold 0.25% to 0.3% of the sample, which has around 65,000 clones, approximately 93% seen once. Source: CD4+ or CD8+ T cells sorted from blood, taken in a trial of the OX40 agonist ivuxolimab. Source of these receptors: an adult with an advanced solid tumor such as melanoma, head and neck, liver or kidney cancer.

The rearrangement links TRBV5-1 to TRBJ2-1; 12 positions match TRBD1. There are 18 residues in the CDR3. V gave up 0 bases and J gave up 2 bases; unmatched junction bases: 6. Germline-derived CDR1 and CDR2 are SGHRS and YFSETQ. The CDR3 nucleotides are TGCGCCAGCAGCTTGGGGGACAGGGGGCTGGGTGCCTACAATGAGCAGTTCTTC. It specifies CASSLGDRGLGAYNEQFF.

CDR3 sequence reads: CASSDVLMGPSVEQYF. The CDR3 DNA is TGTGCCAGCAGCGACGTATTGATGGGTCCCTCGGTCGAGCAGTACTTC. This chain uses TRBV11-1 with TRBJ2-7; D remains ambiguous. The CDR3 has 16 amino acids. The germline gives CDR1 SGHAT, CDR2 FQDESV (reference sequence). The ends were cut back, 5 bases at V and 6 bases at J, with 23 bases in the middle.

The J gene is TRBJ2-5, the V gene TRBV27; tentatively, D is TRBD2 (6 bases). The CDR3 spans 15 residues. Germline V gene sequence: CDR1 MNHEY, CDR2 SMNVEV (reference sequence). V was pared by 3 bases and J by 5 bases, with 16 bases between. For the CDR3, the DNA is TGTGCCAGCAGTTTCCGCCGGGACTTGATTGAGACCCAGTACTTC. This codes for CASSFRRDLIETQYF.

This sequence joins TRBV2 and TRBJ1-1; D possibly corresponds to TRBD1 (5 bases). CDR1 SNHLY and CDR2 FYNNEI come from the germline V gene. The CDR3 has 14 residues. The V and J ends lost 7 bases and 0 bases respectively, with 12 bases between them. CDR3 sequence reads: CASKGTRVNTEAFF. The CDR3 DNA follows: TGTGCCAGCAAGGGGACCAGAGTGAACACTGAAGCTTTCTTT.

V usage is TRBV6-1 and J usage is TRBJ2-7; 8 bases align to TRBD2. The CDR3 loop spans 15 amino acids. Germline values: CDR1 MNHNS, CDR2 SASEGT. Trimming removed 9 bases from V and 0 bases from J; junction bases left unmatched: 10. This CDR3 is CASEQGSGNSYEQYF. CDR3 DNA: TGTGCCAGTGAGCAGGGTAGCGGGAACTCCTACGAGCAGTACTTC.